This is a list of T cell receptor beta chains from one sample in a study of shared clonotypes between healthy human individuals. Sequencing was performed with immunoSEQ multiplex PCR; in TCRdb, only in-frame clones are kept and a portion is missing. In the table there are just over 2,000,000 clones, around 95% of which are singletons. Source material: naive CD4+ T cells sorted from blood. The receptors shown here come from a man aged 18 to 29 in good health. Each CDR3 is given with its conserved first and last residue. A D gene is named only where the DNA matches it firmly. Clone size is stated in some rows and not others, as once, few, many or a class when expanded.

D: .; J: TRBJ2-3; size: .; length: 13; V: TRBV9; CDR3: CASTGTLTDTQYF; DNA: TGTGCCAGTACCGGGACGTTGACAGATACGCAGTATTTT
D: TRBD1; J: TRBJ2-7; size: .; length: 14; V: TRBV6-1; CDR3: CASSDRGPSYEQYF; DNA: TGTGCCAGCAGTGACAGGGGGCCCTCCTACGAGCAGTACTTC
D: TRBD1; J: TRBJ2-7; size: .; length: 19; V: TRBV2; CDR3: CAIQRDRTSPGTWGYEQYF; DNA: TGTGCCATCCAAAGGGACAGGACCTCTCCCGGGACTTGGGGCTACGAGCAGTACTTC
D: TRBD2; J: TRBJ2-7; size: .; length: 13; V: TRBV10-3; CDR3: CATQRDLTYEQYF; DNA: TGTGCCACCCAGCGGGACTTAACATACGAGCAGTACTTC
D: TRBD1; J: TRBJ1-2; size: .; length: 14; V: TRBV2; CDR3: CASNRRDRDHGYTF; DNA: TGTGCCAGCAACCGCCGGGACAGGGACCATGGCTACACCTTC
D: .; J: TRBJ1-6; size: few; length: 13; V: TRBV6-6; CDR3: CASSYSRGSPLHF; DNA: TGTGCCAGCAGTTACTCGAGGGGCTCACCCCTCCACTTT
D: TRBD1; J: TRBJ2-7; size: .; length: 14; V: TRBV27; CDR3: CASSPGQGRYEQYF; DNA: TGTGCCAGCAGTCCTGGACAGGGGAGATACGAGCAGTACTTC
D: .; J: TRBJ1-1; size: .; length: 13; V: TRBV6-6; CDR3: CASSLKLNTEAFF; DNA: TGTGCCAGCAGTCTTAAACTGAACACTGAAGCTTTCTTT
D: .; J: TRBJ1-5; size: .; length: 14; V: TRBV18; CDR3: CASSPQGSEQPQHF; DNA: TGTGCCAGCTCACCACAGGGGTCTGAACAGCCCCAGCATTTT
D: TRBD1; J: TRBJ1-5; size: .; length: 18; V: TRBV18; CDR3: CASSSAGTGGWGNQPQHF; DNA: TGTGCCAGCTCATCCGCCGGGACAGGGGGCTGGGGCAATCAGCCCCAGCATTTT
D: .; J: TRBJ2-7; size: .; length: 14; V: TRBV7-8; CDR3: CASSPGTNSYEQYF; DNA: TGTGCCAGCAGCCCGGGAACTAACTCCTACGAGCAGTACTTC
D: TRBD1; J: TRBJ2-7; size: .; length: 13; V: TRBV5-6; CDR3: CASSWTGFDEQYF; DNA: TGTGCCAGCAGCTGGACAGGTTTCGACGAGCAGTACTTC
D: .; J: TRBJ1-1; size: few; length: 14; V: TRBV5-1; CDR3: CASSLVPQNTEAFF; DNA: TGCGCCAGCAGCTTGGTACCGCAGAACACTGAAGCTTTCTTT
D: TRBD2; J: TRBJ2-3; size: .; length: 16; V: TRBV5-4; CDR3: CASRVAGGPSTDTQYF; DNA: TGTGCCAGCAGAGTAGCGGGAGGGCCTTCCACAGATACGCAGTATTTT
D: .; J: TRBJ2-2; size: .; length: 13; V: TRBV6-1; CDR3: CASSGRFTGELFF; DNA: TGTGCCAGCAGTGGGAGATTCACCGGGGAGCTGTTTTTT
D: TRBD1; J: TRBJ2-7; size: .; length: 19; V: TRBV19; CDR3: CASSIKSDFLGTGSYEQYF; DNA: TGTGCCAGTAGTATTAAGTCGGATTTCCTCGGGACAGGGTCCTACGAGCAGTACTTC
D: .; J: TRBJ2-2; size: .; length: 13; V: TRBV6-6; CDR3: CASSAIGSGELFF; DNA: TGTGCCAGCAGTGCGATCGGGTCCGGGGAGCTGTTTTTT
D: .; J: TRBJ1-6; size: .; length: 15; V: TRBV7-2; CDR3: CASSLAGPYNSPLHF; DNA: TGTGCCAGCAGCTTAGCGGGGCCCTATAATTCACCCCTCCACTTT
D: TRBD1; J: TRBJ1-2; size: .; length: 16; V: TRBV6-5; CDR3: CASSSSGTGGFYGYTF; DNA: TGTGCCAGCAGTTCGTCCGGGACAGGGGGCTTCTATGGCTACACCTTC
D: .; J: TRBJ1-4; size: .; length: 15; V: TRBV2; CDR3: CASTNRDAINEKLFF; DNA: TGTGCCAGCACCAACCGGGACGCCATTAATGAAAAACTGTTTTTT
D: .; J: TRBJ2-7; size: .; length: 16; V: TRBV5-4; CDR3: CASSLLAMGASYEQYF; DNA: TGTGCCAGCAGCTTGTTAGCCATGGGGGCCTCCTACGAGCAGTACTTC
D: .; J: TRBJ2-1; size: .; length: 13; V: TRBV10-3; CDR3: CAISETRDNEQFF; DNA: TGTGCCATCAGTGAGACCCGGGACAATGAGCAGTTCTTC
D: .; J: TRBJ2-7; size: .; length: 16; V: TRBV27; CDR3: CASSPPPPGSFYEQYF; DNA: TGTGCCAGCAGTCCCCCCCCACCGGGCTCCTTCTACGAGCAGTACTTC
D: TRBD1; J: TRBJ1-4; size: many; length: 12; V: TRBV27; CDR3: CATRQGGEKLFF; DNA: TGTGCCACCCGACAGGGGGGTGAAAAACTGTTTTTT
D: .; J: TRBJ2-4; size: .; length: 13; V: TRBV30; CDR3: CAWDVGGKNIQYF; DNA: TGTGCCTGGGACGTGGGCGGCAAAAACATTCAGTACTTC
D: TRBD1; J: TRBJ2-7; size: .; length: 13; V: TRBV30; CDR3: CACTGTGPYEQYF; DNA: TGTGCCTGTACCGGGACAGGGCCCTACGAGCAGTACTTC
D: .; J: TRBJ2-1; size: .; length: 15; V: TRBV5-6; CDR3: CASSRIGGSYNEQFF; DNA: TGTGCCAGCAGCCGTATCGGGGGCTCCTACAATGAGCAGTTCTTC
D: .; J: TRBJ2-1; size: few; length: 13; V: TRBV5-1; CDR3: CASSLEWGNEQFF; DNA: TGCGCCAGCAGCTTGGAATGGGGCAATGAGCAGTTCTTC
D: .; J: TRBJ2-1; size: .; length: 15; V: TRBV10-1; CDR3: CASSQGYPSYNEQFF; DNA: TGCGCCAGCAGCCAGGGGTACCCCTCCTACAATGAGCAGTTCTTC
D: .; J: TRBJ1-5; size: .; length: 15; V: TRBV5-6; CDR3: CASSLGRKGNQPQHF; DNA: TGTGCCAGCAGCTTGGGTAGGAAAGGCAATCAGCCCCAGCATTTT
D: .; J: TRBJ2-1; size: .; length: 14; V: TRBV2; CDR3: CASRKLVGANEQFF; DNA: TGTGCCAGCAGAAAACTAGTCGGGGCCAATGAGCAGTTCTTC
D: TRBD2; J: TRBJ2-1; size: .; length: 14; V: TRBV11-2; CDR3: CASSLLAAYNEQFF; DNA: TGTGCCAGCAGCTTACTAGCGGCTTACAATGAGCAGTTCTTC
D: .; J: TRBJ2-1; size: .; length: 15; V: TRBV15; CDR3: CATSSLGGVYNEQFF; DNA: TGTGCCACCAGCAGTCTAGGGGGTGTCTACAATGAGCAGTTCTTC
D: .; J: TRBJ1-1; size: .; length: 15; V: TRBV4-1; CDR3: CASSPVPLGGTEAFF; DNA: TGCGCCAGCAGCCCGGTACCGTTGGGGGGCACTGAAGCTTTCTTT
D: .; J: TRBJ1-1; size: .; length: 13; V: TRBV7-9; CDR3: CASSSDMNTEAFF; DNA: TGTGCCAGCAGCTCGGACATGAACACTGAAGCTTTCTTT
D: TRBD1; J: TRBJ1-2; size: .; length: 16; V: TRBV7-9; CDR3: CASSYGTGGRIYGYTF; DNA: TGTGCCAGCAGCTACGGGACAGGGGGACGGATCTATGGCTACACCTTC
D: .; J: TRBJ2-5; size: .; length: 14; V: TRBV30; CDR3: CAWSRTSRKETQYF; DNA: TGTGCCTGGAGTAGAACTAGTCGCAAAGAGACCCAGTACTTC
D: TRBD2; J: TRBJ2-5; size: .; length: 18; V: TRBV4-1; CDR3: CASSHGTSGASGQETQYF; DNA: TGCGCCAGCAGCCACGGGACTAGCGGGGCCTCGGGCCAAGAGACCCAGTACTTC
D: .; J: TRBJ1-3; size: .; length: 17; V: TRBV18; CDR3: CASSPMTDSFSGNTIYF; DNA: TGTGCCAGCTCACCAATGACAGATTCCTTCTCTGGAAACACCATATATTTT
D: TRBD1; J: TRBJ1-2; size: .; length: 14; V: TRBV5-4; CDR3: CASSPRTGGYGYTF; DNA: TGTGCCAGCAGCCCCCGGACAGGGGGCTATGGCTACACCTTC
D: TRBD2; J: TRBJ2-2; size: .; length: 17; V: TRBV13; CDR3: CASSSGGLAGVTGELFF; DNA: TGTGCCAGCAGCTCCGGTGGACTAGCGGGAGTCACCGGGGAGCTGTTTTTT
D: .; J: TRBJ2-1; size: once; length: 12; V: TRBV2; CDR3: CASSGTGNEQFF; DNA: TGTGCCAGCAGTGGTACGGGCAATGAGCAGTTCTTC
D: TRBD2; J: TRBJ2-1; size: .; length: 15; V: TRBV10-3; CDR3: CAIRGGSGAYNEQFF; DNA: TGTGCCATCAGGGGAGGTAGCGGGGCCTACAATGAGCAGTTCTTC
D: .; J: TRBJ2-1; size: .; length: 13; V: TRBV18; CDR3: CASSLNTDNEQFF; DNA: TGTGCCAGCTCACTCAACACTGACAATGAGCAGTTCTTC
D: TRBD2; J: TRBJ2-7; size: .; length: 14; V: TRBV9; CDR3: CASSPQGGTYEQYF; DNA: TGTGCCAGCAGCCCTCAGGGAGGGACCTACGAGCAGTACTTC
D: .; J: TRBJ2-7; size: once; length: 14; V: TRBV18; CDR3: CASSPPNREGEQYF; DNA: TGTGCCAGCTCACCACCGAACAGGGAGGGCGAGCAGTACTTC
D: TRBD2; J: TRBJ2-1; size: .; length: 16; V: TRBV7-9; CDR3: CASSRVLAGGYNEQFF; DNA: TGTGCCAGCAGCCGCGTACTAGCGGGGGGTTACAATGAGCAGTTCTTC
D: .; J: TRBJ1-2; size: .; length: 14; V: TRBV5-6; CDR3: CASVPGGGNYGYTF; DNA: TGTGCCAGCGTGCCGGGTGGGGGTAACTATGGCTACACCTTC
D: .; J: TRBJ1-1; size: .; length: 15; V: TRBV10-3; CDR3: CAISGDPGARTEAFF; DNA: TGTGCCATCAGTGGGGATCCGGGGGCGAGGACTGAAGCTTTCTTT
D: .; J: TRBJ2-7; size: .; length: 13; V: TRBV27; CDR3: CASRPPGYYEQYF; DNA: TGTGCCAGCAGACCCCCGGGGTACTACGAGCAGTACTTC
D: .; J: TRBJ1-3; size: .; length: 15; V: TRBV19; CDR3: CASRHDRFSGNTIYF; DNA: TGTGCCAGTAGGCACGACAGGTTCTCTGGAAACACCATATATTTT